The sequence of this T cell receptor beta chain was determined in a study of human T cells and chemical hapten exposure. At the level of the study: Throughout a study of approximately 25 weeks, patients underwent weekly scalp administration of diphenylcyclopropenone doses.

Via MiXCR, TCRdb re-called the RACE reads, giving one row per CDR3 protein. The table has approximately 370,000 distinct CDR3 sequences, about 5.4% seen once. Time point indicated: pre-sensitization, week 0. As for treatment: therapeutic diphenylcyclopropenone sensitization with weekly scalp DPC. Blood draws came first, before each patch test. People who gave samples had alopecia, were 18 to 70 years old, and were suitable for DPC. The authors extracted total RNA from unfractionated whole blood. There are 15 residues in the CDR3. Trimming stripped 0 bases from V and 4 bases from J, with 15 bases between. Germline lookup yields CDR1 DFQATT and CDR2 SNEGSKA (reference sequence).

The sample consisted of whole blood, taken in connection with sensitization to the hapten diphenylcyclopropenone (DPC). This TCR came from a woman younger than 35 with alopecia areata. Some clones in this sample may be carry-over from other donors' samples. The gene calls are TRBV20-1 and TRBJ1-2; D is unresolved. CDR3 in DNA: TGCAGTGCTAGAGATCGCCGTAGCCTGAGCTATGGCTACACCTTC. Translated: CSARDRRSLSYGYTF.